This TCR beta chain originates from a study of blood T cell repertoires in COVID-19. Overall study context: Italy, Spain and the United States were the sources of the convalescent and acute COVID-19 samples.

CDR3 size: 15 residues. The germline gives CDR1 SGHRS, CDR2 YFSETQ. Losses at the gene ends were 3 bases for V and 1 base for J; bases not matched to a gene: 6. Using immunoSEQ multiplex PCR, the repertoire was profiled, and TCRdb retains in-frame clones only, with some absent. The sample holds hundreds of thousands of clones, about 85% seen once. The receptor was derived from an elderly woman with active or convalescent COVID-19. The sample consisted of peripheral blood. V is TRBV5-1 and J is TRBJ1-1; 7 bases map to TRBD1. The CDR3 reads CASSSLGTENTEAFF. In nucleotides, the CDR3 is TGCGCCAGCAGCTCGCTGGGGACAGAGAACACTGAAGCTTTCTTT.